This entry lists 31 T cell receptor beta chains sequenced from one sample in a study of shared clonotypes between healthy human individuals. Sequencing used immunoSEQ multiplex PCR; TCRdb keeps in-frame clones, though not all of them. The sample lists approximately 1.1 million clones, around 82% occurring once. Source material: memory CD4+ T cells from PBMCs. The sample's subset: CD45RA-negative fraction. The receptors come from a man aged 18 to 30 in good health. Some clones in this sample may be carry-over from other donors' samples.

This chain links TRBV5-1 with TRBJ2-6; 8 positions match TRBD1. Germline V CDR1 and CDR2: SGHRS, YFSETQ. This CDR3 region has 18 residues. V was clipped by 0 bases and J by 0 bases; unmatched bases: 5. Here the CDR3 DNA reads TGCGCCAGCAGCTTGGTGGGGGACAGGCCCTCTGGGGCCAACGTCCTGACTTTC. It encodes CASSLVGDRPSGANVLTF. The full variable domain, completed using reference TRBV5-1 and TRBJ2-6, is KAGVTQTPRYLIKTRGQQVTLSCSPISGHRSVSWYQQTPGQGLQFLFEYFSETQRNKGNFPGRFSGRQFSNSRSEMNVSTLELGDSALYLCASSLVGDRPSGANVLTFGAGSRLTVL.

J is TRBJ2-1 and V is TRBV7-2; 9 nucleotides align to TRBD2. This CDR3 contains 15 residues. V gave up 3 bases and J gave up 7 bases; unmatched junction bases: 7. Germline lookup yields CDR1 SGHTA and CDR2 FQGNSA. For the CDR3, the DNA is TGTGCCAGCAGCTTCGGACTAGCGAGCCGGAATGAGCAGTTCTTC. It specifies CASSFGLASRNEQFF.

This chain links TRBV7-2 with TRBJ2-7, with D unresolved. The germline CDR1 and CDR2 sequences are SGHTA and FQGNSA. The CDR3 runs 13 residues. The V end was cut by 4 bases, the J end by 2 bases, with 9 bases between. The CDR3 region is CASSSARAYEQYF. The CDR3, as DNA: TGTGCCAGCAGCTCGGCCCGTGCCTACGAGCAGTACTTC.

The chain recombines TRBV6-6 with TRBJ1-5, with TRBD1 identical over 11 bases. V was clipped by 5 bases and J by 3 bases; unmatched bases: 6. This CDR3 contains 16 residues. The germline gives CDR1 MNHNY, CDR2 SVGAGI (reference sequence). The CDR3 bases are TGTGCCAGCAGTGCCGGGACAGGGGGTTTCAATCAGCCCCAGCATTTT. Its translation is CASSAGTGGFNQPQHF.

This clone appeared many times. The chain carries TRBV7-9 and TRBJ2-3; TRBD2 agrees at 10 bases. The V segment lost 6 bases and the J segment 4 bases; nucleotides outside the gene matches: 10. The CDR3 totals 16 residues. CDR1 is SEHNR, CDR2 FQNEAQ, per germline (reference sequence). The CDR3, as DNA: TGTGCCAGCAGTTACATACTAGCGGGATTTTCAGATACGCAGTATTTT. Translation: CASSYILAGFSDTQYF.

V is TRBV5-1 and J is TRBJ2-7; tentatively, D is TRBD1 or TRBD2 (5 bases each). The V gene lost 0 bases and the J gene lost 0 bases, with 19 bases spanning the gap. The CDR3 is 18 residues long. CDR1 SGHRS and CDR2 YFSETQ come from the germline V gene. The CDR3 nucleotides read TGCGCCAGCAGCTTGGGGGGGAATACAGGAACCCGCTCCTACGAGCAGTACTTC. This translates into CASSLGGNTGTRSYEQYF.

The rearrangement links TRBV2 to TRBJ2-7; 14 positions agree with TRBD2. Unmatched junction bases numbered 8, after V lost 4 bases and J lost 6 bases. The CDR3 has 16 residues. CDR1 is SNHLY, CDR2 FYNNEI, per germline. The CDR3 DNA reads TGTGCCAGCAGTGTAAGTGCGACTAGCGGGAGGGGCGAGCAGTACTTC. Its protein is CASSVSATSGRGEQYF.

V is TRBV19 and J is TRBJ2-7; 9 bases match TRBD1. In germline, CDR1 is LNHDA, CDR2 SQIVND (reference sequence). The CDR3 sequence is 13 residues long. V shed 10 bases and J 6 bases; nucleotides not matched to a gene: 10. CDR3 DNA: TGTGCCACCCGACCGGGACAGGGTGCCGAGCAGTACTTC. This gives the protein CATRPGQGAEQYF.

As for this clone: The sample has other DNA sequences that encode this CDR3 too. The chain has TRBV5-1 and TRBJ1-5; no definite D call. This CDR3 has 14 amino acids. CDR1 is SGHRS, CDR2 YFSETQ, per germline. Trimming took 0 bases from V and 2 from J, leaving 6 bases between them. The CDR3 bases are TGCGCCAGCAGCTTGGGGGAGGGCAATCAGCCCCAGCATTTT. It specifies CASSLGEGNQPQHF.

The chain uses TRBV7-3 and TRBJ2-2, with 7 bases that match TRBD1. The V gene end was trimmed by 5 bases and the J gene end by 4 bases; junction bases not matched to a gene: 7. Per germline, CDR1 SGHTA and CDR2 FQGTGA. The CDR3 has 15 residues. CDR3 DNA: TGTGCCAGCAGCCCAAGGGACAGAGCCACCGGGGAGCTGTTTTTT. It specifies CASSPRDRATGELFF.

The chain combines TRBV30 with TRBJ2-5, with 7 bases fitting TRBD2. CDR3 size: 16 residues. CDR1 GTSNPN and CDR2 SVGIG come from the germline V gene (reference sequence). V was clipped by 4 bases and J by 1 base; unmatched bases: 12. The CDR3 reads CAWIPWGSGFQETQYF. The DNA of the CDR3 is TGTGCCTGGATCCCCTGGGGTAGCGGGTTCCAAGAGACCCAGTACTTC.

V is TRBV7-7 and J is TRBJ2-1; D gene uncertain. This CDR3 has 13 amino acids. The ends were cut back, 5 bases at V and 5 bases at J, with 10 bases in the middle. Germline lookup yields CDR1 SSHAT and CDR2 FNYEAQ (reference sequence). This chain's CDR3 is CASSRGPNNEQFF. The DNA for the CDR3 is TGTGCCAGCAGCCGCGGACCGAACAATGAGCAGTTCTTC.

The chain is built from TRBV29-1 and TRBJ2-5; D might be TRBD2 (5 bases). Germline loops: CDR1 SQVTM, CDR2 ANQGSEA. The CDR3 runs 16 residues. The ends were cut back, 6 bases at V and 2 bases at J, with 22 bases in the middle. CDR3 DNA sequence: TGCAGCGTCTTACTTAACCCTACCGGACTTCAAGAGACCCAGTACTTC. Protein product: CSVLLNPTGLQETQYF. The full variable domain, with the rest looked up from reference TRBV29-1 and TRBJ2-5, is SAVISQKPSRDICQRGTSLTIQCQVDSQVTMMFWYRQQPGQSLTLIATANQGSEATYESGFVIDKFPISRPNLTFSTLTVSNMSPEDSSIYLCSVLLNPTGLQETQYFGPGTRLLVL.

This sequence joins TRBV18 and TRBJ1-4; weak D call: TRBD1 (5 bases). V was cut by 1 base and J by 7 bases, with 16 bases left in between. This CDR3 is built from 16 residues. Germline V gene sequence: CDR1 KGHSH, CDR2 LQKENI. CDR3 loop: CASSPHAQGSGEKLFF. CDR3 bases: TGTGCCAGCTCACCACATGCCCAGGGATCTGGTGAAAAACTGTTTTTT.

The chain links TRBV7-6 to TRBJ1-2, with 7 bases fitting TRBD1. Germline CDR1 SGHVS, CDR2 FNYEAQ. With 2 bases clipped from V and 3 bases from J, the junction kept 3 bases outside the gene matches. The CDR3 consists of 14 residues. CDR3 DNA sequence: TGTGCCAGCAGCTTATTCCAGGGGGACTATGGCTACACCTTC. It codes for CASSLFQGDYGYTF.

This chain links TRBV7-9 with TRBJ1-4; no reliable D call. The CDR3 covers 14 residues. With 5 bases removed from V and 7 bases from J, the gap between germline ends came to 14 bases. Germline V gene data show CDR1 as SEHNR and CDR2 as FQNEAQ (reference sequence). The chain's CDR3 is CASSTTERSEKLFF. The CDR3 DNA reads as TGTGCCAGCAGCACGACCGAGAGGAGTGAAAAACTGTTTTTT.

The chain uses TRBV4-1 and TRBJ1-3; TRBD1 matches 7 bases. The J segment lost 1 base and the V segment lost 2 bases, leaving 8 bases of the junction unmatched. CDR1 is MGHRA and CDR2 is YSYEKL in the germline V gene. CDR3 length: 17 amino acids. The CDR3 spells CASSQPWTGPSGNTIYF. CDR3 coding DNA: TGCGCCAGCAGCCAACCTTGGACAGGACCTTCTGGAAACACCATATATTTT.

V usage is TRBV7-3 and J usage is TRBJ2-2, with TRBD1 matching over 10 bases. Germline-derived CDR1 and CDR2 are SGHTA and FQGTGA. The CDR3 runs to 16 residues. V was clipped by 4 bases and J by 1 base; unmatched bases: 3. CDR3 residues: CASSSGQGRNTGELFF. CDR3 DNA: TGTGCCAGCAGCTCGGGACAGGGGAGGAACACCGGGGAGCTGTTTTTT.

This rearrangement joins TRBV5-3 to TRBJ2-7; D is unclear. TRBV5-3 is an open reading frame whose function is uncertain. This CDR3 has 13 amino acids. Trimming cost V 0 bases and J 0 bases, with 4 bases left between them. The CDR3 DNA reads TGTGCCAGAAGCTTGGGACCCTCCTACGAGCAGTACTTC. This gives the protein CARSLGPSYEQYF.

As regards this clone: Other DNA sequences of this sample code for an identical CDR3. In DNA, the CDR3 is TGCGCCAGCAGCTTGGAAGGGGTTAGCAATCAGCCCCAGCATTTT. Amino acids: CASSLEGVSNQPQHF. The V gene is TRBV5-1, the J gene TRBJ1-5; TRBD1 might be the D (5 bases). This CDR3 has 15 amino acids. V was cut by 0 bases and J by 0 bases, with 7 bases left in between. Germline CDR1 SGHRS, CDR2 YFSETQ.

The V and J genes are TRBV27 and TRBJ1-1, with no clear D. Germline V gene data show CDR1 as MNHEY and CDR2 as SMNVEV (reference sequence). The CDR3 has 15 residues. Trimming shortened V by 3 bases and J by 10 bases, and 21 bases separated the two germline ends. CDR3: CASSFTRAHYFGAFF. CDR3 coding DNA: TGTGCCAGCAGTTTTACCCGGGCGCATTATTTCGGAGCTTTCTTT.

The chain is built from TRBV7-9 and TRBJ2-1; D call uncertain. The CDR3 contains 14 residues. Germline CDR1 SEHNR, CDR2 FQNEAQ (reference sequence). The V end lost 8 bases, the J end lost 8 bases, and 19 bases lay between the germline ends. This chain's CDR3 is CASGQGRSTYEQFF. As DNA, the CDR3 is TGTGCCAGCGGGCAAGGGCGCTCTACCTATGAGCAGTTCTTC.

This chain uses TRBV6-1 with TRBJ2-3; perhaps TRBD1 as D (5 bases). Trimming took off 6 bases at V and 6 bases at J, with 16 bases between the two ends. The CDR3 loop spans 14 amino acids. Germline assignment: CDR1 MNHNS and CDR2 SASEGT. CDR3 residues: CASRRQPNGDTQYF. The CDR3 nucleotides read TGTGCCAGCAGAAGACAGCCCAACGGGGATACGCAGTATTTT.

The rearrangement links TRBV4-3 to TRBJ2-6; 7 positions agree with TRBD2. Germline lookup yields CDR1 LGHNA and CDR2 YSLEER. This CDR3 is 18 amino acids long. J lost 1 base, V lost 0 bases, and 6 bases had no gene match. In DNA, the CDR3 is TGCGCCAGCAGCCAAGATGGGAGGGTCGGATCTGGGGCCAACGTCCTGACTTTC. Translation: CASSQDGRVGSGANVLTF.

The chain is built from TRBV5-5 and TRBJ1-2; no firm D call. From germline, CDR1 is SGHKS and CDR2 YYEKEE (reference sequence). Trimming removed 2 bases at V and 4 bases at J, with 6 bases between. The CDR3 runs 12 residues. In DNA, the CDR3 is TGTGCCAGCAGCTTCTGGACCTATGGCTACACCTTC. This translates into CASSFWTYGYTF.

This clone appeared a few times. The gene calls are TRBV5-1 and TRBJ1-2; the match to TRBD1 covers 8 bases. The length of the CDR3 is 14 residues. In germline, CDR1 is SGHRS, CDR2 YFSETQ. V lost 4 bases to trimming and J lost 4 bases; unmatched junction nucleotides: 6. As DNA, the CDR3 is TGCGCCAGCAGCACTGGACAGGGAGGCTATGGCTACACCTTC. Translation: CASSTGQGGYGYTF.

The chain employs TRBV9 and TRBJ2-2; D gene unclear. This CDR3 has 16 residues. V dropped 4 bases and J dropped 0 bases, with 13 bases sitting between them. Germline V gene sequence: CDR1 SGDLS, CDR2 YYNGEE. The CDR3 spells CASSPSLTTNTGELFF. CDR3 nucleotides: TGTGCCAGCAGCCCATCTTTGACAACGAACACCGGGGAGCTGTTTTTT.

J is TRBJ2-2 and V is TRBV2; the D gene could be TRBD1 or TRBD2 (6 bases each). CDR1 is SNHLY, CDR2 FYNNEI, per germline. The CDR3 extends over 14 amino acids. The V gene lost 5 bases and the J gene lost 5 bases, with 12 bases spanning the gap. CDR3 protein: CASSWRGKTGELFF. CDR3 DNA: TGTGCCAGCAGTTGGAGGGGGAAAACCGGGGAGCTGTTTTTT.

This rearrangement joins TRBV28 to TRBJ2-1; TRBD2 matches at 7 bases. Germline V gives CDR1 MDHEN, CDR2 SYDVKM. Germline trimming cut 8 bases from V and 0 bases from J; bases unmatched to any gene: 25. The CDR3 contains 21 residues. CDR3 nucleotides: TGTGCCAGCCTGGGCCGCCCAGGGAGGGCGGGGGACGCGATCTCCTACAATGAGCAGTTCTTC. This sequence encodes CASLGRPGRAGDAISYNEQFF.

This clone was detected only a few times. The V and J genes are TRBV7-8 and TRBJ2-7; D not certain. Deletions cut 5 bases from V and 5 bases from J, with 19 bases between. Germline V gives CDR1 SGHVS, CDR2 FQNEAQ. The length of the CDR3 is 15 residues. The CDR3 coding sequence is TGTGCCAGCAGCCTACTCCCATACCCGAACGACGAGCAGTACTTC. Its translation: CASSLLPYPNDEQYF.

This clone was picked up many times. The chain recombines TRBV28 with TRBJ1-2; D is possibly TRBD1 (5 bases). CDR1 and CDR2 from the germline V gene are MDHEN and SYDVKM. The CDR3 consists of 17 residues. Between the trimmed V and J ends, which lost 7 bases and 3 bases, there was a span of 24 bases. The CDR3 loop reads CASNPLWDGGPDYGYTF. CDR3 bases: TGTGCCAGCAACCCACTGTGGGACGGCGGCCCCGACTATGGCTACACCTTC.